A selection of T cell receptor beta chains follows, all from one sample in a study of cytomegalovirus exposure and HLA in healthy donors. The protocol was immunoSEQ multiplex PCR, while the TCRdb copy is restricted to in-frame clones and leaves out a portion. The table records fewer than 200,000 clones, roughly 80% of them present only once. The sequenced material came from PBMCs. The receptor source for this set is a woman younger than 35 in good health and CMV-seronegative. Both conserved end residues are part of each CDR3. The D gene is left open where the match is weak. The size entry is marked missing in some rows and otherwise reads once, few, many or a size class.

J gene	D gene	clone size	V gene	CDR3 DNA	CDR3 protein
TRBJ2-3	.	.	TRBV11-2	TGTGCCAGCAGCTCCAGGGGATTCACAGATACGCAGTATTTT	CASSSRGFTDTQYF
TRBJ2-2	TRBD2	once	TRBV30	TGTGCCTGGATTAGCGGGACGAACACCGGGGAGCTGTTTTTT	CAWISGTNTGELFF
TRBJ2-2	TRBD1	.	TRBV4-3	TGCGCCAGCAGCCGGGGGACAGGATGGGCCGGGGAGCTGTTTTTT	CASSRGTGWAGELFF
TRBJ2-1	.	.	TRBV6-5	TGTGCCAGCAGAATCGGGTCCTCCTACAATGAGCAGTTCTTC	CASRIGSSYNEQFF
TRBJ2-7	.	.	TRBV6-5	TGTGCCAGCAGTTACGAAGTGGGCCCGTACGAGCAGTACTTC	CASSYEVGPYEQYF
TRBJ2-1	TRBD2	.	TRBV9	TGTGCCAGCAGCTCGAGGACTAGCGGGAACTCCTACAATGAGCAGTTCTTC	CASSSRTSGNSYNEQFF
TRBJ1-2	TRBD1	.	TRBV7-2	TGTGCCAGCAGCGGAGACAGGGTCCATGGCTACACCTTC	CASSGDRVHGYTF
TRBJ1-1	TRBD1	.	TRBV6-5	TGTGCCAGCAGTTGGGTCGGACAGGGGGCGACAACTGAAGCTTTCTTT	CASSWVGQGATTEAFF
TRBJ2-5	.	few	TRBV7-2	TGTGCCAGCAGCTTAGGTCCAGCCAGAGGGGAGACCCAGTACTTC	CASSLGPARGETQYF
TRBJ1-3	.	.	TRBV9	TGTGCCAGCAGCGTAGAGGACACCGGAAACACCATATATTTT	CASSVEDTGNTIYF